This TCR beta chain was captured in a study of T cell responses to AZD1222 COVID-19 vaccine. Study conclusions and caveats: A rise in Spike-specific TCR breadth and depth followed two AZD1222 doses. Regions 160-218 and 743-854 held dominance among vaccine-associated CD4 TCRs, which spanned spike. At study baseline, merely a handful of AZD1222 recipients were seropositive. Repertoire sampling happened only post peak T cell response.

Comments on this clone: Its specificity is not known.

The CDR3 is 13 residues long. Germline V CDR1 and CDR2: MNHEY, SVGAGI. Trimming shortened V by 8 bases and J by 1 base, and 11 bases separated the two germline ends. Using immunoSEQ multiplex PCR, the repertoire was profiled, and TCRdb retains in-frame clones only, with some absent. Of 150,000 to 160,000 clones listed, about 87% are singletons. The rearrangement joins TRBV6-5 to TRBJ1-1; a possible D gene is TRBD1 (6 bases). The sequence was collected from an adult in good health. The source was peripheral blood, collected on day 0 of AZD1222 vaccination. CDR3 sequence: CASYLQGNTEAFF. CDR3 sequence (DNA): TGTGCCAGCTACCTACAGGGGAACACTGAAGCTTTCTTT.